There are many counts of the clone carrying this TCR beta chain. The data belong to a study of early T cells in non-severe SARS-CoV-2 infection. TCRdb independently ran MiXCR on the 5' RACE reads; one entry per CDR3 protein. The table includes 40,000 or so distinct CDR3 sequences, around 5.1% detected once. Germline V gene lookup returns CDR1 SQVTM and CDR2 ANQGSEA. This CDR3 contains 14 residues. V gave up 5 bases and J gave up 4 bases, with 14 bases separating them. The source of this sequence is an adult who was a healthcare worker with PCR-confirmed SARS-CoV-2 infection or an uninfected control (not recorded which). This sequence joins TRBV29-1 and TRBJ2-2; D remains ambiguous. The specimen was whole blood, collected at baseline. CDR3 protein: CSVMDREFTGELFF. Written as DNA, the CDR3 is TGCAGCGTTATGGACCGAGAGTTCACCGGGGAGCTGTTTTTT.